These 29 T cell receptor beta chains originate from one sample sequenced in a study of cytomegalovirus exposure and HLA in healthy donors. This PCR relied on a set of 60 Vbeta primers and 13 Jbeta primers. Only in-frame clones appear in the TCRdb table, and some are missing; sequencing was by immunoSEQ multiplex PCR. The table has about 140,000 clones, approximately 72% seen once. The sequenced sample consisted of PBMCs. The receptors here all came from a woman in her sixties or seventies in good health and CMV-seronegative.

The chain links TRBV7-2 to TRBJ2-5; 9 nucleotides line up with TRBD2. The CDR3 length is 13 residues. Germline trimming cut 7 bases from V and 4 bases from J; bases unmatched to any gene: 4. CDR1 and CDR2 (germline): SGHTA, FQGNSA. The CDR3 DNA follows: TGTGCCAGCACCGCGGGGGGGCTAGAGACCCAGTACTTC. Amino acid sequence: CASTAGGLETQYF.

This clone was seen only a few times. CDR3 protein: CASSLVPTSGGGAQETQYF. Written as DNA, the CDR3 is TGTGCCAGCAGCTTAGTCCCGACTAGCGGGGGGGGTGCACAAGAGACCCAGTACTTC. The chain is built from TRBV7-2 and TRBJ2-5; 14 positions agree with TRBD2. Per the germline V gene, CDR1 is SGHTA and CDR2 is FQGNSA. The V and J ends lost 1 base and 2 bases, in that order; junction bases with no gene match: 9. The CDR3 is 19 amino acids.

The table lists this clone with a count of one. The chain is built from TRBV6-6 and TRBJ2-1; 9 bases match TRBD1. Germline CDR1 is MNHNY and CDR2 is SVGAGI (reference sequence). This CDR3 has 15 residues. Losses at the gene ends were 7 bases for V and 7 bases for J; bases not matched to a gene: 11. The CDR3 reads CASKTYRGLRNEQFF. As DNA, the CDR3 is TGTGCCAGCAAAACCTACAGGGGGCTGAGGAATGAGCAGTTCTTC.

The genes are TRBV13 and TRBJ2-1, with TRBD1 as a possible D gene (5 bases). Germline V gene lookup returns CDR1 PRHDT and CDR2 FYEKMQ (reference sequence). The CDR3 consists of 17 residues. Trimming removed 0 bases from V and 0 bases from J, with 12 bases in between. The DNA for the CDR3 is TGTGCCAGCAGCTTAGGTTTACAGGTTAGCTCCTACAATGAGCAGTTCTTC. The encoded protein is CASSLGLQVSSYNEQFF.

The chain recombines TRBV2 with TRBJ1-1; D is unclear. Trimming removed 7 bases from V and 2 bases from J, with 17 bases in between. Germline assignment: CDR1 SNHLY and CDR2 FYNNEI. The CDR3 extends over 15 amino acids. The CDR3 DNA reads as TGTGCCAGCACCCCTTCCTACGGAGAAAACACTGAAGCTTTCTTT. Translated, it gives CASTPSYGENTEAFF.

The rearrangement joins TRBV6-7 to TRBJ2-5, with 7 bases lining up with TRBD2. TRBV6-7 is an open reading frame, and its role is uncertain. The ends lost 4 bases at V and 4 bases at J; junction bases unmatched: 12. This CDR3 contains 16 residues. CDR3 coding DNA: TGTGCCAGCAGTTCCCTCGGGTGCGGGGGTAGAGAGACCCAGTACTTC. Translating it yields CASSSLGCGGRETQYF.

This clone showed up just a few times. The chain is built from TRBV5-1 and TRBJ2-1; 8 bases match TRBD1. The germline CDR1 and CDR2 sequences are SGHRS and YFSETQ. The CDR3 consists of 15 residues. V was pared by 4 bases and J by 3 bases, with 6 bases of the junction left unmatched. CDR3 DNA: TGCGCCAGCAGCGAGGACAGGGTTTTCTACAATGAGCAGTTCTTC. Residues: CASSEDRVFYNEQFF. The variable domain in full, with the rest retrieved from reference TRBV5-1 and TRBJ2-1, is KAGVTQTPRYLIKTRGQQVTLSCSPISGHRSVSWYQQTPGQGLQFLFEYFSETQRNKGNFPGRFSGRQFSNSRSEMNVSTLELGDSALYLCASSEDRVFYNEQFFGPGTRLTVL.

The V call is TRBV27, the J call TRBJ1-2; TRBD1 matches at 9 bases. The germline V gene has CDR1 MNHEY and CDR2 SMNVEV (reference sequence). With V trimmed by 5 bases and J by 7 bases, 8 bases remained unmatched. The CDR3 contains 14 residues. Here the CDR3 DNA reads TGTGCCAGCAGTCCCACGGGACAGGGAGGTGGCTACACCTTC. The encoded protein is CASSPTGQGGGYTF.

The chain has TRBV4-2 and TRBJ2-1, with D possibly matching TRBD2 (5 bases). This CDR3 contains 17 residues. CDR1 LGHNA and CDR2 YNFKEQ come from the germline V gene. V gave up 1 base and J gave up 6 bases, with 19 bases separating them. The CDR3: CASSQGGSRMVFNEQFF. The CDR3 bases are TGTGCCAGCAGCCAAGGCGGGTCGCGTATGGTATTCAATGAGCAGTTCTTC.

This sequence joins TRBV7-2 and TRBJ1-1; weak D call: TRBD1 (5 bases). Trimming stripped 2 bases from V and 6 bases from J, with 13 bases between. The CDR3 has 14 residues. Germline V gene sequence: CDR1 SGHTA, CDR2 FQGNSA. The CDR3 DNA is TGTGCCAGCAGCTTAATTGGGGGAGGGGCTGAAGCTTTCTTT. Translated, it gives CASSLIGGGAEAFF.

V and J are TRBV29-1 and TRBJ2-5; 16 bases agree with TRBD2. This CDR3 has 15 amino acids. CDR1 and CDR2 from the germline V gene are SQVTM and ANQGSEA. V shed 3 bases, J shed 7 bases, and the junction held 5 bases outside the gene matches. CDR3 in DNA: TGCAGCGTTGAGGGACTAGCGGGGGGGACAGGGACCCAGTACTTC. As protein: CSVEGLAGGTGTQYF.

The chain combines TRBV14 with TRBJ1-3; the D is unclear. The CDR3 is 15 residues long. Germline V gives CDR1 SGHDN, CDR2 FVKESK. With 1 base removed from V and 0 bases from J, the gap between germline ends came to 7 bases. CDR3 amino acids: CASSQAMSSGNTIYF. DNA for the CDR3: TGTGCCAGCAGCCAAGCGATGAGCTCTGGAAACACCATATATTTT.

This clone occurred a few times. The rearrangement links TRBV13 to TRBJ2-7, with TRBD2 identical over 10 bases. Germline lookup yields CDR1 PRHDT and CDR2 FYEKMQ (reference sequence). The ends lost 5 bases at V and 7 bases at J; junction bases unmatched: 8. The CDR3 sequence is 14 residues long. The CDR3 loop is CASSTSGRASEQYF. The CDR3 region has the DNA TGTGCCAGCAGCACCAGCGGGAGGGCCTCTGAGCAGTACTTC.

This clone was seen a handful of times. The chain has TRBV19 and TRBJ2-5, with a weak D call TRBD1 (6 bases). From germline, CDR1 is LNHDA and CDR2 SQIVND (reference sequence). This CDR3 is 16 amino acids long. Trimming shortened V by 6 bases and J by 1 base, and 18 bases separated the two germline ends. CDR3 protein: CASSKDFRGPQETQYF. The CDR3 DNA reads TGTGCCAGTAGCAAAGATTTCAGGGGTCCCCAAGAGACCCAGTACTTC. Together with reference TRBV19 and TRBJ2-5, the CDR3 gives the full variable domain: DGGITQSPKYLFRKEGQNVTLSCEQNLNHDAMYWYRQDPGQGLRLIYYSQIVNDFQKGDIAEGYSVSREKKESFPLTVTSAQKNPTAFYLCASSKDFRGPQETQYFGPGTRLLVL.

The chain employs TRBV28 and TRBJ1-4, with TRBD1 matching 7 bases. Losses at the gene ends were 7 bases for V and 7 bases for J; bases not matched to a gene: 12. CDR3 length: 15 amino acids. Germline lookup yields CDR1 MDHEN and CDR2 SYDVKM. CDR3 sequence (DNA): TGTGCCAGCAATCCGCGACAGGGATTTAGTGAAAAACTGTTTTTT. Its translation is CASNPRQGFSEKLFF. Full variable domain (rest looked up from reference TRBV28 and TRBJ1-4): DVKVTQSSRYLVKRTGEKVFLECVQDMDHENMFWYRQDPGLGLRLIYFSYDVKMKEKGDIPEGYSVSREKKERFSLILESASTNQTSMYLCASNPRQGFSEKLFFGSGTQLSVL.

The chain has TRBV5-1 and TRBJ2-5; 8 nucleotides match TRBD2. CDR1 SGHRS and CDR2 YFSETQ come from the germline V gene. V lost 4 bases, J lost 1 base, and 12 bases stayed unmatched. The CDR3 totals 17 residues. As DNA, the CDR3 is TGCGCCAGCAGCCGGGGGCCTAGCGGGCTATCCCAAGAGACCCAGTACTTC. Translating gives CASSRGPSGLSQETQYF.

This chain connects TRBV6-5 to TRBJ1-1; a possible D gene is TRBD1 (6 bases). CDR1 and CDR2 from the germline V gene are MNHEY and SVGAGI. V shed 5 bases and J shed 5 bases, with 15 bases lying between them. CDR3 length equals 14 residues. The CDR3 loop is CASSGTGSQTEAFF. The CDR3 region has the DNA TGTGCCAGCAGTGGAACAGGGTCGCAGACTGAAGCTTTCTTT.

J is TRBJ1-6 and V is TRBV5-4; tentative D call: TRBD1 (6 bases). The CDR3 runs 16 residues. Germline loops: CDR1 SGHNT, CDR2 YYREEE (reference sequence). V was cut by 4 bases and J by 5 bases, with 16 bases left in between. CDR3 in DNA: TGTGCCAGCAGCCAAGGGGGGGCTTCAAATAATTCACCCCTCCACTTT. Translation: CASSQGGASNNSPLHF.

V usage is TRBV5-1 and J usage is TRBJ2-1; D is unclear. The V gene's germline CDR1 is SGHRS and CDR2 YFSETQ. Trimming removed 0 bases from V and 4 bases from J, with 14 bases in between. The CDR3 extends over 16 amino acids. The CDR3 loop is CASSLDLASGYNEQFF. CDR3 DNA: TGCGCCAGCAGCTTGGATCTCGCGTCTGGTTACAATGAGCAGTTCTTC.

The rearrangement uses TRBV5-1 and TRBJ2-5; 7 bases match TRBD2. The J call may be in error: the DNA end matches TRBJ2-7 better. CDR3 size: 17 residues. The germline V gene encodes CDR1 SGHRS and CDR2 YFSETQ. Here the CDR3 reads CASSTGGSWEGHYEQYF. The CDR3 DNA reads TGCGCCAGCAGCACTGGGGGTTCGTGGGAGGGCCACTACGAGCAGTACTTC.

The chain carries TRBV28 and TRBJ2-3; tentatively, D is TRBD1 (6 bases). The CDR3 is 15 residues long. With 4 bases removed from V and 7 bases from J, the gap between germline ends came to 18 bases. CDR1 and CDR2 (germline): MDHEN, SYDVKM. The CDR3 nucleotides read TGTGCCAGCAGTTCGCCAACCAGGGGAGCTCATACGCAGTATTTT. Its protein product is CASSSPTRGAHTQYF.

The chain has TRBV13 and TRBJ2-7, with TRBD1 matching 7 bases. The CDR3 extends over 15 amino acids. In germline, CDR1 is PRHDT, CDR2 FYEKMQ (reference sequence). V shed 0 bases, J shed 4 bases, and the junction held 6 bases outside the gene matches. The CDR3 DNA reads as TGTGCCAGCAGCTTAGGCCGGGACAGCCTATACGAGCAGTACTTC. Its protein product is CASSLGRDSLYEQYF.

This chain links TRBV5-4 with TRBJ2-7; 8 nucleotides agree with TRBD1. V lost 4 bases, J lost 3 bases, and 6 bases stayed unmatched. The CDR3 loop spans 14 amino acids. The V gene's germline CDR1 is SGHNT and CDR2 YYREEE (reference sequence). CDR3 sequence: CASSKGQVLYEQYF. The DNA of the CDR3 is TGTGCCAGCAGCAAGGGACAGGTGCTCTACGAGCAGTACTTC. The entire variable domain, with the rest obtained from reference TRBV5-4 and TRBJ2-7, is as follows: ETGVTQSPTHLIKTRGQQVTLRCSSQSGHNTVSWYQQALGQGPQFIFQYYREEENGRGNFPPRFSGLQFPNYSSELNVNALELDDSALYLCASSKGQVLYEQYFGPGTRLTVT.

This clone has only a few counts. This chain connects TRBV4-2 to TRBJ2-1; maybe TRBD1 (6 bases). Germline V gene lookup returns CDR1 LGHNA and CDR2 YNFKEQ. V lost 1 base and J 1 base, leaving 14 bases between the germline ends. The CDR3 totals 17 residues. The CDR3 DNA reads as TGTGCCAGCAGCCAAGCCCAAGCAACAGGGTCCTACAATGAGCAGTTCTTC. Protein: CASSQAQATGSYNEQFF.

The chain employs TRBV6-5 and TRBJ2-7; D not resolved. V was trimmed by 5 bases and J by 5 bases, leaving 16 bases between them. The CDR3 has 14 residues. In germline, CDR1 is MNHEY, CDR2 SVGAGI. The CDR3 region has the DNA TGTGCCAGCAGTGAATCCGTCAGGATACACGAGCAGTACTTC. Protein product: CASSESVRIHEQYF.

This clone was recorded a few times. The CDR3 protein is CASSGGQEDQPQHF. Here the CDR3 DNA reads TGCGCCAGCAGCGGGGGACAGGAGGATCAGCCCCAGCATTTT. The chain is built from TRBV5-1 and TRBJ1-5; 8 nucleotides agree with TRBD1. V gave up 4 bases and J gave up 5 bases; unmatched junction bases: 5. The germline V gene encodes CDR1 SGHRS and CDR2 YFSETQ. This CDR3 is built from 14 residues. Complete variable domain (other parts from reference TRBV5-1 and TRBJ1-5): KAGVTQTPRYLIKTRGQQVTLSCSPISGHRSVSWYQQTPGQGLQFLFEYFSETQRNKGNFPGRFSGRQFSNSRSEMNVSTLELGDSALYLCASSGGQEDQPQHFGDGTRLSIL.

The rearrangement joins TRBV9 to TRBJ2-2; no clear D gene. CDR3 length: 14 amino acids. The germline V and J ends were trimmed by 1 base and 3 bases, with 7 bases remaining between them. Germline V CDR1 and CDR2: SGDLS, YYNGEE. CDR3 nucleotides: TGTGCCAGCAGCGTACTAGTGCACACCGGGGAGCTGTTTTTT. Its protein product is CASSVLVHTGELFF. The whole variable domain, remainder taken from reference TRBV9 and TRBJ2-2, is DSGVTQTPKHLITATGQRVTLRCSPRSGDLSVYWYQQSLDQGLQFLIQYYNGEERAKGNILERFSAQQFPDLHSELNLSSLELGDSALYFCASSVLVHTGELFFGEGSRLTVL.

CDR3 DNA sequence: TGCGCCAGCAGCTTGGCCACAGGGTCAGCAGATACGCAGTATTTT. It yields the protein CASSLATGSADTQYF. J is TRBJ2-3 and V is TRBV5-1; possible D gene TRBD1, 6 bases. Germline V gene lookup returns CDR1 SGHRS and CDR2 YFSETQ. V shed 0 bases and J shed 4 bases, with 12 bases lying between them. The CDR3 has 15 amino acids.

The chain links TRBV23-1 to TRBJ1-1; D is ambiguous. TRBV23-1 is recorded as an ORF, its role being uncertain. This CDR3 spans 15 amino acids. The V gene lost 1 base and the J gene lost 0 bases, with 9 bases spanning the gap. The CDR3 sequence: CASSQFGWLNTEAFF. In DNA, the CDR3 is TGCGCCAGCAGTCAATTCGGGTGGTTGAACACTGAAGCTTTCTTT.